What follows describes a single TCR beta chain. Authors' data handling: The authors estimated nucleated cell counts from reference gene primer amplification. Some clones are missing from TCRdb's copy, which holds only in-frame ones; the method was immunoSEQ multiplex PCR. V and J calls plus clone size are reproduced from that table; the DNA served to infer D and trimming. The sample comprises tens of thousands of clones, 80% to 95% of which are singletons, and under 0.65% rests with the top ten. Trimming pared 1 base from V and 7 bases from J, leaving 15 bases between. Germline assignment: CDR1 SGHKS and CDR2 YYEKEE (reference sequence). The CDR3 length is 15 residues. The sample is drawn from a study of blood T cell repertoires in COVID-19. Seattle patient enrollment occurred during active infection, with longitudinal follow-up thereafter.

The TCR sequence derives from a man aged 45 to 65 with COVID-19, enrolled during active disease. Sequenced: peripheral blood. The J gene is TRBJ1-3, the V gene TRBV5-5; D perhaps matches TRBD1 (5 bases). The CDR3 DNA reads TGTGCCAGCAGCTTGTTACCGACAGACGGGAACACCATATATTTT. Protein product: CASSLLPTDGNTIYF. The variable domain in full, completed from reference TRBV5-5 and TRBJ1-3, reads DAGVTQSPTHLIKTRGQQVTLRCSPISGHKSVSWYQQVLGQGPQFIFQYYEKEERGRGNFPDRFSARQFPNYSSELNVNALLLGDSALYLCASSLLPTDGNTIYFGEGSWLTVV.